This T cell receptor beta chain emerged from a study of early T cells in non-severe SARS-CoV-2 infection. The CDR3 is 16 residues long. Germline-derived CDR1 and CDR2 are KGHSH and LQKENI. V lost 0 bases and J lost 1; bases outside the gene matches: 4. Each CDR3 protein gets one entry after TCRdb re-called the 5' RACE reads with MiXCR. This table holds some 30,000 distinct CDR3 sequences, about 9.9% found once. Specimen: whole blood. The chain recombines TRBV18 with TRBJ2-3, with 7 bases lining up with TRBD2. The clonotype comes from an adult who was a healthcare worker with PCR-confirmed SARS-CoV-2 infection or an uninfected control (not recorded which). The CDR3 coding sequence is TGTGCCAGCTCACCACCTAAGGCGGGGGGCACAGATACGCAGTATTTT. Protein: CASSPPKAGGTDTQYF. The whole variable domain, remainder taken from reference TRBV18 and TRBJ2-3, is NAGVMQNPRHLVRRRGQEARLRCSPMKGHSHVYWYRQLPEEGLKFMVYLQKENIIDESGMPKERFSAEFPKEGPSILRIQQVVRGDSAAYFCASSPPKAGGTDTQYFGPGTRLTVL.